The rows below give T cell receptor beta chains drawn from one sample of a study of T cell clonotyping in hematopoietic cell transplantation. Profiling relied on immunoSEQ multiplex PCR, and the TCRdb table lists in-frame clones only, not all of them. The sample includes approximately 44,000 clones, around 96% of them seen just once. Sequencing was performed on peripheral blood mononuclear cells. All receptors derive from a man aged 25 to 45 in good health. Some clones in this sample may be carry-over from other donors' samples. Each CDR3 is given with its conserved first and last residue. The order of the fields is J gene, D gene, clone size, V gene, CDR3 protein, CDR3 DNA. A D gene is named only where the DNA matches it firmly. Not every row has a clone size; where given, it reads once, few, many or a size class.

j_gene: TRBJ2-7; d_gene: TRBD2; abundance: -; v_gene: TRBV6-5; CDR3aa: CASSRGGDEQYF; CDR3nt: TGTGCCAGCAGCCGGGGGGGGGACGAGCAGTACTTC
j_gene: TRBJ2-3; d_gene: TRBD2; abundance: -; v_gene: TRBV27; CDR3aa: CASSLEGWGRDASTDTQYF; CDR3nt: TGTGCCAGCAGCCTCGAGGGGTGGGGGAGGGATGCTAGCACAGATACGCAGTATTTT
j_gene: TRBJ2-5; d_gene: -; abundance: -; v_gene: TRBV11-1; CDR3aa: CASSPEGGQETQYF; CDR3nt: TGTGCCAGCAGCCCCGAAGGCGGCCAAGAGACCCAGTACTTC
j_gene: TRBJ2-7; d_gene: -; abundance: -; v_gene: TRBV6-5; CDR3aa: CASSAGYEQYF; CDR3nt: TGTGCCAGCAGTGCGGGCTACGAGCAGTACTTC
j_gene: TRBJ1-1; d_gene: -; abundance: -; v_gene: TRBV7-6; CDR3aa: CASSEGGENTEAFF; CDR3nt: TGTGCCAGCAGCGAGGGGGGGGAGAACACTGAAGCTTTCTTT
j_gene: TRBJ2-2; d_gene: TRBD1; abundance: -; v_gene: TRBV29-1; CDR3aa: CSGIQGANGELFF; CDR3nt: TGCAGCGGCATACAGGGGGCTAACGGGGAGCTGTTTTTT
j_gene: TRBJ2-2; d_gene: -; abundance: -; v_gene: TRBV4-3; CDR3aa: CASSQEEGSAGELFF; CDR3nt: TGCGCCAGCAGCCAAGAGGAGGGAAGCGCCGGGGAGCTGTTTTTT
j_gene: TRBJ2-7; d_gene: TRBD2; abundance: -; v_gene: TRBV11-3; CDR3aa: CASSPTSGSYEQYF; CDR3nt: TGTGCCAGCAGCCCTACTAGCGGATCCTACGAGCAGTACTTC
j_gene: TRBJ1-1; d_gene: -; abundance: -; v_gene: TRBV30; CDR3aa: CAWAKMNTEAFF; CDR3nt: TGTGCCTGGGCAAAGATGAACACTGAAGCTTTCTTT
j_gene: TRBJ2-7; d_gene: TRBD1; abundance: -; v_gene: TRBV30; CDR3aa: CAWSVWDRNLYEQYF; CDR3nt: TGTGCCTGGTCCGTGTGGGACAGGAACCTCTACGAGCAGTACTTC
j_gene: TRBJ1-1; d_gene: TRBD1; abundance: -; v_gene: TRBV2; CDR3aa: CASNRGPRVTEAFF; CDR3nt: TGTGCCAGCAACAGGGGGCCCAGGGTCACTGAAGCTTTCTTT
j_gene: TRBJ2-5; d_gene: -; abundance: -; v_gene: TRBV6-6; CDR3aa: CASSYVGVREETQYF; CDR3nt: TGTGCCAGCAGTTATGTTGGGGTGAGGGAGGAGACCCAGTACTTC
j_gene: TRBJ2-1; d_gene: -; abundance: -; v_gene: TRBV5-1; CDR3aa: CASALGGSSYNEQFF; CDR3nt: TGCGCCAGCGCCCTGGGGGGAAGTTCCTACAATGAGCAGTTCTTC
j_gene: TRBJ1-3; d_gene: -; abundance: -; v_gene: TRBV11-3; CDR3aa: CASTMGTGYSGNTIYF; CDR3nt: TGTGCCAGCACTATGGGAACAGGTTACTCTGGAAACACCATATATTTT
j_gene: TRBJ2-7; d_gene: -; abundance: -; v_gene: TRBV6-5; CDR3aa: CASSYSAGSVSYEQYF; CDR3nt: TGTGCCAGCAGTTACTCTGCGGGGAGTGTATCCTACGAGCAGTACTTC
j_gene: TRBJ1-3; d_gene: -; abundance: -; v_gene: TRBV6-5; CDR3aa: CASRLDLSGNTIYF; CDR3nt: TGTGCCAGCAGACTCGACCTCTCTGGAAACACCATATATTTT
j_gene: TRBJ2-5; d_gene: -; abundance: -; v_gene: TRBV5-1; CDR3aa: CASSLNQGSQETQYF; CDR3nt: TGCGCCAGCAGCTTGAATCAGGGATCCCAAGAGACCCAGTACTTC
j_gene: TRBJ1-5; d_gene: TRBD1; abundance: -; v_gene: TRBV19; CDR3aa: CASSIRDRVISNQPQHF; CDR3nt: TGTGCCAGTAGTATCCGGGACAGGGTTATTAGCAATCAGCCCCAGCATTTT
j_gene: TRBJ1-3; d_gene: -; abundance: -; v_gene: TRBV11-3; CDR3aa: CASSLGRQAVGNTIYF; CDR3nt: TGTGCCAGCAGCTTAGGACGACAGGCTGTTGGAAACACCATATATTTT
j_gene: TRBJ2-5; d_gene: -; abundance: -; v_gene: TRBV30; CDR3aa: CAWSIGGGRETQYF; CDR3nt: TGTGCCTGGAGTATAGGGGGGGGAAGAGAGACCCAGTACTTC
j_gene: TRBJ1-5; d_gene: TRBD1; abundance: -; v_gene: TRBV7-9; CDR3aa: CASSSADRGQQPQHF; CDR3nt: TGTGCCAGCAGCTCGGCTGACAGGGGGCAACAGCCCCAGCATTTT
j_gene: TRBJ2-7; d_gene: -; abundance: once; v_gene: TRBV5-6; CDR3aa: CASSLLRALSYEQYF; CDR3nt: TGTGCCAGCAGCTTGCTCCGGGCCCTCTCCTACGAGCAGTACTTC
j_gene: TRBJ1-2; d_gene: -; abundance: -; v_gene: TRBV30; CDR3aa: CAWSLGRDFGYTF; CDR3nt: TGTGCCTGGAGTCTCGGGAGGGACTTCGGCTACACCTTC
j_gene: TRBJ1-2; d_gene: TRBD1; abundance: -; v_gene: TRBV29-1; CDR3aa: CSVVNSGQGYGYTF; CDR3nt: TGCAGCGTAGTGAATTCGGGACAGGGATATGGCTACACCTTC
j_gene: TRBJ2-3; d_gene: -; abundance: -; v_gene: TRBV7-3; CDR3aa: CASSLGPPDTQYF; CDR3nt: TGTGCCAGCAGCTTGGGGCCGCCAGATACGCAGTATTTT
j_gene: TRBJ1-3; d_gene: -; abundance: -; v_gene: TRBV9; CDR3aa: CASSVAHSGNTIYF; CDR3nt: TGTGCCAGCAGCGTAGCACACTCTGGAAACACCATATATTTT
j_gene: TRBJ2-5; d_gene: -; abundance: -; v_gene: TRBV4-1; CDR3aa: CASSPDSLPRETQYF; CDR3nt: TGCGCCAGCAGCCCGGACTCTCTCCCAAGGGAGACCCAGTACTTC